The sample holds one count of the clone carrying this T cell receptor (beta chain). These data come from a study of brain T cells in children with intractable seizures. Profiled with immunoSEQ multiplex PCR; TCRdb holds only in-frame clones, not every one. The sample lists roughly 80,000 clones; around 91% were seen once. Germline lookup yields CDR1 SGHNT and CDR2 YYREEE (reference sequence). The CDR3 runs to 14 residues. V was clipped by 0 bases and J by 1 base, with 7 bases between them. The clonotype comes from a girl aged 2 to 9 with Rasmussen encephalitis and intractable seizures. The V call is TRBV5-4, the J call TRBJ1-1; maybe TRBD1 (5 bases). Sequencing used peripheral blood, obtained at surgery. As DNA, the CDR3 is TGTGCCAGCAGCTTGGCCGGGGCGAACACTGAAGCTTTCTTT. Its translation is CASSLAGANTEAFF.